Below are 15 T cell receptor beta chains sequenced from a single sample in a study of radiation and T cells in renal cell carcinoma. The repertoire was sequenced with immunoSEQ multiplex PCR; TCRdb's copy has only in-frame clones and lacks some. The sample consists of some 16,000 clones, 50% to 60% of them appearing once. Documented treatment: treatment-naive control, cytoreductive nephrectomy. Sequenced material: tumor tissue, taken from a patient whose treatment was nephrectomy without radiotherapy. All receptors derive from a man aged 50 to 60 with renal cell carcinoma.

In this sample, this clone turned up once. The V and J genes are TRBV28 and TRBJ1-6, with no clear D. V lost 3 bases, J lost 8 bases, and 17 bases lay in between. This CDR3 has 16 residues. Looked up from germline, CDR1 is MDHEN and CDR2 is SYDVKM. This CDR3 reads CASSFLLGLGHSPLHF. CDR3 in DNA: TGTGCCAGCAGTTTCTTACTCGGACTTGGCCATTCACCCCTCCACTTT.

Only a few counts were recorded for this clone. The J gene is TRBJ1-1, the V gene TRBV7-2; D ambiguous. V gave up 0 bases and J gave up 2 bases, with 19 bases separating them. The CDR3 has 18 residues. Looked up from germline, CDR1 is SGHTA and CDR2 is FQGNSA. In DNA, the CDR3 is TGTGCCAGCAGCTTAGCGCTGAACACAAGGGATTTTAACACTGAAGCTTTCTTT. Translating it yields CASSLALNTRDFNTEAFF.

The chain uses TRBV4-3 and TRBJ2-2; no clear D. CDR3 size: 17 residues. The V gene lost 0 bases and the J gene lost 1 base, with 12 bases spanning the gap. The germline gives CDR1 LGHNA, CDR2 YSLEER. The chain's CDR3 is CASSQDVLQGNTGELFF. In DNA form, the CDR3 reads TGCGCCAGCAGCCAAGATGTATTACAAGGGAACACCGGGGAGCTGTTTTTT.

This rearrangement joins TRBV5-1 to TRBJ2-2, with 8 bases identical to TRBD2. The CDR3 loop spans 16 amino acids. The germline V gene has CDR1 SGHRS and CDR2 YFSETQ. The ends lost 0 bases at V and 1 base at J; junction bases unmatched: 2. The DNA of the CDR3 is TGCGCCAGCAGCTTGGGGCTAGCGGGGAACACCGGGGAGCTGTTTTTT. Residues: CASSLGLAGNTGELFF.

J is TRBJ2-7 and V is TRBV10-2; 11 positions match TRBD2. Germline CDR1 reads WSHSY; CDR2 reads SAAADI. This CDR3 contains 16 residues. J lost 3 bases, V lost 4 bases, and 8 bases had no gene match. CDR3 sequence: CASSGSGTSGNYEQYF. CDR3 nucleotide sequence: TGCGCCAGCAGTGGCTCGGGGACTAGCGGAAACTACGAGCAGTACTTC.

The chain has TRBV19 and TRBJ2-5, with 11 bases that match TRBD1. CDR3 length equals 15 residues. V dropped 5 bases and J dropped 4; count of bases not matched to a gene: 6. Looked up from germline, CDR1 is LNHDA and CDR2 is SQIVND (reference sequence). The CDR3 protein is CASSYRDRGGETQYF. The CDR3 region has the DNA TGTGCCAGTAGTTACCGGGACAGGGGGGGAGAGACCCAGTACTTC.

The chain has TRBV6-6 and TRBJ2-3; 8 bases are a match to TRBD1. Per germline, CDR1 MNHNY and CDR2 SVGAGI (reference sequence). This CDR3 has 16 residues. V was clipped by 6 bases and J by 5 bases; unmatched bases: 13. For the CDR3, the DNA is TGTGCCAGCAGCCCGTACGCTGGACAGGGAAAAGATACGCAGTATTTT. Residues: CASSPYAGQGKDTQYF.

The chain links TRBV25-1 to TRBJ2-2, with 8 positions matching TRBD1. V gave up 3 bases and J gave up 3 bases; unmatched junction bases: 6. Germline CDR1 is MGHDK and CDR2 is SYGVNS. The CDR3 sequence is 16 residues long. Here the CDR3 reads CASSDLQTGDTGELFF. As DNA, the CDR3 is TGTGCCAGCAGTGATTTGCAGACAGGGGACACCGGGGAGCTGTTTTTT. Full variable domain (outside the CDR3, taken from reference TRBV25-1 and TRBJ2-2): EADIYQTPRYLVIGTGKKITLECSQTMGHDKMYWYQQDPGMELHLIHYSYGVNSTEKGDLSSESTVSRIRTEHFPLTLESARPSHTSQYLCASSDLQTGDTGELFFGEGSRLTVL.

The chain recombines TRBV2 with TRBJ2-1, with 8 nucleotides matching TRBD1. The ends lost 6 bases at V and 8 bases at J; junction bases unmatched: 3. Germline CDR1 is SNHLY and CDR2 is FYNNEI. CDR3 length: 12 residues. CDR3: CASSGTGDEQFF. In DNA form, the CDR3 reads TGTGCCAGCAGCGGGACAGGCGATGAGCAGTTCTTC.

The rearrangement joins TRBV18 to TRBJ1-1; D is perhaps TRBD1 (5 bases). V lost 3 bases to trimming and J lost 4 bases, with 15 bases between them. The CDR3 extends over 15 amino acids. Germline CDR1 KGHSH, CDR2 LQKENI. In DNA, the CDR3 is TGTGCCAGCTCACCGATGGGGCGGCAAGCCACTGAAGCTTTCTTT. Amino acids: CASSPMGRQATEAFF. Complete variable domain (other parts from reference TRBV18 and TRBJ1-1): NAGVMQNPRHLVRRRGQEARLRCSPMKGHSHVYWYRQLPEEGLKFMVYLQKENIIDESGMPKERFSAEFPKEGPSILRIQQVVRGDSAAYFCASSPMGRQATEAFFGQGTRLTVV.

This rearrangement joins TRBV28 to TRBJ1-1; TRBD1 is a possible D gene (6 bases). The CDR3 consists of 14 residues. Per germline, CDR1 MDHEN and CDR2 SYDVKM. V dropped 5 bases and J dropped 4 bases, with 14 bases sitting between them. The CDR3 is CASSLNRVGTEAFF. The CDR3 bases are TGTGCCAGCAGTCTAAACAGGGTGGGCACTGAAGCTTTCTTT.

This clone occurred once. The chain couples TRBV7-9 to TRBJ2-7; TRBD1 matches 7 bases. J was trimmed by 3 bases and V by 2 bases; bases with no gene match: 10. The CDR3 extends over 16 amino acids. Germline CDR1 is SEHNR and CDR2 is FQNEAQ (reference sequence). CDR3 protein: CASSLLSGTDSYEQYF. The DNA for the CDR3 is TGTGCCAGCAGCTTACTTTCCGGGACAGATAGCTACGAGCAGTACTTC.

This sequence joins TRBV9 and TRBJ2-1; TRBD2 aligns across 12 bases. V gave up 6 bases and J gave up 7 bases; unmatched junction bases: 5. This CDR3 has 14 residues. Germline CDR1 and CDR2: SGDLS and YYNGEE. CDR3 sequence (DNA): TGTGCCAGCACCGGGACTAGCGGGTGGAATGAGCAGTTCTTC. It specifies CASTGTSGWNEQFF.

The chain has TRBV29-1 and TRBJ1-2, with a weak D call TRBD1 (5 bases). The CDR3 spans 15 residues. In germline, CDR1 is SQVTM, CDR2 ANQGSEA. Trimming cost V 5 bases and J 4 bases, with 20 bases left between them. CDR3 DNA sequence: TGCAGCGTTCCTTGGGCCCGGGACGGTCTCTATGGCTACACCTTC. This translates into CSVPWARDGLYGYTF.

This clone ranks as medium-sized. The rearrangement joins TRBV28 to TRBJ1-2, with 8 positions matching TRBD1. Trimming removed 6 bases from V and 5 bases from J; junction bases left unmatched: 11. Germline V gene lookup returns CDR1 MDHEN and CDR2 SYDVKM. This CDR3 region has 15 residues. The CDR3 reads CASSHLGQGDYGYTF. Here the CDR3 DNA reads TGTGCCAGCAGCCACTTAGGACAGGGTGATTATGGCTACACCTTC.